The present entry profiles one T cell receptor (beta chain) with its context. Only in-frame clones appear in the TCRdb table, and some are missing; sequencing was by immunoSEQ multiplex PCR. This table holds more than 95,000 clones, around three quarters found once. The sample is drawn from a study of blood T cell repertoires in COVID-19. This receptor was obtained from a man in his forties with active or convalescent COVID-19. The sample consisted of peripheral blood.

The CDR3 sequence: CASSEAGQWKETQYF. The CDR3 DNA reads as TGTGCCAGCAGTGAAGCGGGGCAGTGGAAAGAGACCCAGTACTTC. The rearrangement links TRBV6-1 to TRBJ2-5, with a tentative D call TRBD1 (5 bases). V lost 0 bases and J 3 bases, leaving 11 bases between the germline ends. Per the germline V gene, CDR1 is MNHNS and CDR2 is SASEGT. The CDR3 consists of 15 residues.